These 17 T cell receptor beta chains share one sample of origin, sequenced in a study of T cell repertoires in cytomegalovirus infection (dated by TCRdb to between 2018 and 2021). The data were produced on an Illumina HiSeq 1500. In-frame beta chains were kept once TCRdb had trimmed the public reads at Q25 with fastp and called clones with MiXCR. Identical CDR3 protein sequences are pooled into one entry, listed with their most common genes and DNA. The sample includes roughly 81,000 distinct CDR3 sequences, with about 3.8% observed a single time. Of the sample, 4.6% falls within the top ten clones. Sequenced input: PBMCs. Receptor source: a human donor in good health (CMV status not recorded). Some clones in this sample may be carry-over from other donors' samples.

This clonotype was recorded at least ten times. This sequence joins TRBV6-5 and TRBJ1-1; weak D call: TRBD1 (5 bases). CDR1 is MNHEY and CDR2 is SVGAGI in the germline V gene. The germline V and J ends were trimmed by 4 bases and 3 bases, with 12 bases remaining between them. This CDR3 region has 14 residues. CDR3 in amino acids: CASSSTVGDTEAFF. The CDR3 nucleotides read TGTGCCAGCAGTTCGACAGTTGGGGACACTGAAGCTTTCTTT.

This clonotype has at least ten counts. CDR3: CASSLTGRAEAFF. The CDR3 nucleotides are TGTGCCAGCAGCTTGACAGGGAGGGCTGAAGCTTTCTTT. The chain couples TRBV7-3 to TRBJ1-1, with 7 bases that match TRBD1. The CDR3 is 13 amino acids. Germline V gives CDR1 SGHTA, CDR2 FQGTGA. Trimming removed 3 bases from V and 6 bases from J; junction bases left unmatched: 4. Based on the CDR3 plus reference TRBV7-3 and TRBJ1-1, the full variable domain is GAGVSQTPSNKVTEKGKYVELRCDPISGHTALYWYRQSLGQGPEFLIYFQGTGAADDSGLPNDRFFAVRPEGSVSTLKIQRTERGDSAVYLCASSLTGRAEAFFGQGTRLTVV.

Many counts were recorded for this clonotype. The chain carries TRBV28 and TRBJ1-1, with D possibly matching TRBD1 (6 bases). With 8 bases removed from V and 1 base from J, the gap between germline ends came to 17 bases. This CDR3 spans 15 amino acids. The germline CDR1 and CDR2 sequences are MDHEN and SYDVKM. The CDR3 region has the DNA TGTGCCAGCCCACCCAGGGGCAGACAGAACACTGAAGCTTTCTTT. As protein: CASPPRGRQNTEAFF.

This clonotype was recorded at least ten times. V usage is TRBV20-1 and J usage is TRBJ1-5, with D maybe TRBD1 (6 bases). Germline-derived CDR1 and CDR2 are DFQATT and SNEGSKA (reference sequence). This CDR3 comprises 14 residues. V lost 6 bases to trimming and J lost 1 base, with 13 bases between them. The CDR3 coding sequence is TGCAGTGCAAAACAGGGTTCGAGCAATCAGCCCCAGCATTTT. This translates into CSAKQGSSNQPQHF.

This clonotype was found many times. This chain joins TRBV20-1 and TRBJ2-7; D may be TRBD1 (6 bases). CDR1 is DFQATT, CDR2 SNEGSKA, per germline (reference sequence). The V end was cut by 4 bases, the J end by 2 bases, with 15 bases between. The CDR3 length is 14 residues. DNA of the CDR3: TGCAGTGCTAATCAGGGGCGCAGTACCTACGAGCAGTACTTC. This encodes CSANQGRSTYEQYF.

There are many counts of this clonotype. This chain uses TRBV7-2 with TRBJ1-5; possibly TRBD1 for D (5 bases). The CDR3 consists of 14 residues. Germline CDR1 and CDR2: SGHTA and FQGNSA. Between the trimmed V and J ends, which lost 4 bases and 4 bases, there was a span of 11 bases. This chain's CDR3 is CASSSRGGNQPQHF. Written as DNA, the CDR3 is TGTGCCAGCAGCTCGAGGGGAGGTAATCAGCCCCAGCATTTT.

The sample holds many counts of this clonotype. The J gene is TRBJ2-5, the V gene TRBV6-2 or TRBV6-3; TRBD1 matches at 11 bases. In germline, CDR1 is MNHEY, CDR2 SVGEGT. The CDR3 is 17 amino acids. V was pared by 0 bases and J by 2 bases, with 5 bases of the junction left unmatched. CDR3 loop: CASSYSRDRGTQETQYF. The CDR3 DNA reads as TGTGCCAGCAGTTACTCGAGGGACAGGGGGACGCAAGAGACCCAGTACTTC.

This clonotype showed up many times. The gene calls are TRBV19 and TRBJ2-7, with 7 nucleotides matching TRBD2. Germline V gene sequence: CDR1 LNHDA, CDR2 SQIVND (reference sequence). J gave up 0 bases and V 1 base, and 3 bases lay outside the gene matches. CDR3 length: 15 amino acids. In nucleotides, the CDR3 is TGTGCCAGTAGTATAGCCGGCGGGAGCTCCTACGAGCAGTACTTC. Its translation: CASSIAGGSSYEQYF.

This clonotype was counted at least ten times. This rearrangement joins TRBV6-2 or TRBV6-3 to TRBJ1-1; D is perhaps TRBD1 (5 bases). The CDR3 consists of 12 residues. Trimming took 2 bases from V and 6 from J, leaving 7 bases between them. Per germline, CDR1 MNHEY and CDR2 SVGEGT. The CDR3 DNA sequence: TGTGCCAGCAGTTACGGGGCTGCTGAAGCTTTCTTT. It codes for CASSYGAAEAFF.

This clonotype came up many times. This chain joins TRBV6-1 and TRBJ1-1; D possibly corresponds to TRBD1 (6 bases). Germline V gene lookup returns CDR1 MNHNS and CDR2 SASEGT. This CDR3 spans 11 amino acids. V lost 7 bases, J lost 5 bases, and 8 bases lay in between. DNA of the CDR3: TGTGCCAGCAAGGGGACAACTGAAGCTTTCTTT. It codes for CASKGTTEAFF.

In this sample, this clonotype turned up many times. The rearrangement uses TRBV11-3 and TRBJ2-5; TRBD1 aligns across 8 bases. V was clipped by 2 bases and J by 4 bases; unmatched bases: 3. Germline values: CDR1 SGHNT, CDR2 YENEEA. CDR3 length equals 14 residues. The CDR3 coding sequence is TGTGCCAGCAGCTTACAGGGGGCGGGAGAGACCCAGTACTTC. Its protein is CASSLQGAGETQYF.

In its sample, this clonotype was seen many times. The CDR3 DNA reads TGTGCCAGCAGCTACTCTGGGGGAGCCGAATATGAAGCTTTCTTT. This encodes CASSYSGGAEYEAFF. J is TRBJ1-1 and V is TRBV7-3; D possibly corresponds to TRBD1 (5 bases). This CDR3 contains 15 residues. Germline V lookup: CDR1 SGHTA, CDR2 FQGTGA. The V gene lost 4 bases and the J gene lost 7 bases, with 19 bases spanning the gap.

Ten or more counts support this clonotype. The chain employs TRBV7-9 and TRBJ1-6; D uncertain. The CDR3 runs 14 residues. Looked up from germline, CDR1 is SEHNR and CDR2 is FQNEAQ (reference sequence). Trimming shortened V by 3 bases and J by 7 bases, and 10 bases separated the two germline ends. The CDR3 DNA sequence: TGTGCCAGCAGCTTTGGAGGCAGCAATTCACCCCTCCACTTT. Protein product: CASSFGGSNSPLHF.

In its sample, this clonotype was seen many times. The chain has TRBV28 and TRBJ2-1; the D is unclear. Germline-derived CDR1 and CDR2 are MDHEN and SYDVKM. Trimming removed 5 bases from V and 6 bases from J, with 11 bases in between. The CDR3 is made up of 13 amino acids. The chain's CDR3 is CASSPLLANEQFF. CDR3 bases: TGTGCCAGCAGTCCCCTCCTCGCCAATGAGCAGTTCTTC.

This clonotype was seen at least ten times. The chain joins TRBV7-9 to TRBJ1-5; the D gene is possibly TRBD1 (6 bases). The CDR3 totals 16 residues. CDR1 SEHNR and CDR2 FQNEAQ come from the germline V gene (reference sequence). Trimming cost V 5 bases and J 0 bases, with 14 bases left between them. The CDR3: CASSARDTNSNQPQHF. DNA for the CDR3: TGTGCCAGCAGCGCCCGGGACACGAATAGCAATCAGCCCCAGCATTTT.

In its sample, this clonotype was seen many times. The rearrangement links TRBV20-1 to TRBJ1-3, with D maybe TRBD1 (5 bases). The CDR3 length is 14 residues. V was trimmed by 3 bases and J by 4 bases, leaving 13 bases between them. CDR1 and CDR2 from the germline V gene are DFQATT and SNEGSKA (reference sequence). CDR3 in DNA: TGCAGTGCTAGTTTCAGGGCGGAAGGAAACACCATATATTTT. Its protein is CSASFRAEGNTIYF.

This clonotype was recorded at least ten times. The chain links TRBV7-2 to TRBJ2-1; possibly TRBD2 for D (7 bases). Trimming left V 5 bases short and J 9 bases short, with 14 bases between. Germline assignment: CDR1 SGHTA and CDR2 FQGNSA. The CDR3 contains 13 residues. The CDR3 protein is CASSLRGASEQFF. The CDR3 coding sequence is TGTGCCAGCAGCCTCCGGGGGGCCAGTGAGCAGTTCTTC.